The rows below give T cell receptor beta chains drawn from one sample of a study of siplizumab effects on memory and regulatory T cells. The table came from immunoSEQ multiplex PCR; TCRdb's copy has only in-frame clones and leaves some out. The sample includes tens of thousands of clones, roughly 90% of them seen just once. Sample: Tregs sorted from blood. The receptors originated from a human donor in good health. The CDR3 runs from the conserved cysteine through the conserved F or W.

v_gene: TRBV6-5; j_gene: TRBJ2-1; CDR3aa: CASSLLTGLHEQFF
v_gene: TRBV28; j_gene: TRBJ2-3; CDR3aa: CASSFGVLRTQYF
v_gene: TRBV27; j_gene: TRBJ1-6; CDR3aa: CASGPIPTGSYSPLHF
v_gene: TRBV5-4; j_gene: TRBJ2-7; CDR3aa: CASSRGLAGRTYEQYF
v_gene: TRBV5-6; j_gene: TRBJ2-7; CDR3aa: CASSLAFKVQFGEQCF
v_gene: TRBV30; j_gene: TRBJ1-5; CDR3aa: CAWSSPGQVSPTAQHF
v_gene: TRBV6-5; j_gene: TRBJ1-4; CDR3aa: CASSYDYSATNEKLFF
v_gene: TRBV7-9; j_gene: TRBJ2-1; CDR3aa: CASSTRDRSGNEQFF
v_gene: TRBV5-1; j_gene: TRBJ2-5; CDR3aa: CASSTAGGRETQYF
v_gene: TRBV4-1; j_gene: TRBJ2-5; CDR3aa: CASSQDQGSRETQYF
v_gene: TRBV20-1; j_gene: TRBJ2-1; CDR3aa: CSASSRNEQFF
v_gene: TRBV29-1; j_gene: TRBJ2-3; CDR3aa: CSVERQADTQYF
v_gene: TRBV6-5; j_gene: TRBJ1-1; CDR3aa: CASSYPGDTEAFF
v_gene: TRBV7-9; j_gene: TRBJ1-6; CDR3aa: CASSLRAVYNSPLHF
v_gene: TRBV6-5; j_gene: TRBJ2-7; CDR3aa: CASRDRRYEQYF
v_gene: TRBV6-5; j_gene: TRBJ1-1; CDR3aa: CASTFKTGSNTEAFF
v_gene: TRBV29-1; j_gene: TRBJ1-1; CDR3aa: CSVDLGGSTEAFF
v_gene: TRBV27; j_gene: TRBJ2-4; CDR3aa: CASSFSSAKNIQYF
v_gene: TRBV15; j_gene: TRBJ2-1; CDR3aa: CATLPYSPSMGCNEQFF
v_gene: TRBV29-1; j_gene: TRBJ1-4; CDR3aa: CSVEEGGSNEKLFF
v_gene: TRBV6-5; j_gene: TRBJ2-7; CDR3aa: CASSYRARTYEQYF
v_gene: TRBV5-6; j_gene: TRBJ1-6; CDR3aa: CASSPQVGGSPLHF
v_gene: TRBV7-2; j_gene: TRBJ2-7; CDR3aa: CASSSTGFEQYF
v_gene: TRBV7-3; j_gene: TRBJ1-2; CDR3aa: CASSLSTETYGYTF
v_gene: TRBV5-3; j_gene: TRBJ1-5; CDR3aa: CARSLAQVQPQHF
v_gene: TRBV2; j_gene: TRBJ2-5; CDR3aa: CASSNRGQETQYF
v_gene: TRBV28; j_gene: TRBJ2-5; CDR3aa: CASSLGGGETQYF
v_gene: TRBV7-2; j_gene: TRBJ2-2; CDR3aa: CASAREGTGELFF
v_gene: TRBV6-5; j_gene: TRBJ1-3; CDR3aa: CASGLGGAGGNTIYF
v_gene: TRBV6-5; j_gene: TRBJ1-5; CDR3aa: CASSPGTLSNQPQHF
v_gene: TRBV15; j_gene: TRBJ1-4; CDR3aa: CATSREPGQYEKLFF
v_gene: TRBV7-6; j_gene: TRBJ2-7; CDR3aa: CASSLGVGPTYEQYF
v_gene: TRBV2; j_gene: TRBJ2-3; CDR3aa: CASSVGQGNTDTQYF
v_gene: TRBV29-1; j_gene: TRBJ1-1; CDR3aa: CSAGNGDEAFF
v_gene: TRBV13; j_gene: TRBJ1-3; CDR3aa: CASSSGPYPSGNTIYF
v_gene: TRBV19; j_gene: TRBJ2-1; CDR3aa: CASSRGLAGAEQFF
v_gene: TRBV2; j_gene: TRBJ1-1; CDR3aa: CASSYRDRGGAFF
v_gene: TRBV6-5; j_gene: TRBJ2-5; CDR3aa: CASSMLGQETQYF
v_gene: TRBV5-1; j_gene: TRBJ1-1; CDR3aa: CASSSYMYTEAFF
v_gene: TRBV18; j_gene: TRBJ2-7; CDR3aa: CASSPRDGSRSYEQYF
v_gene: TRBV6-5; j_gene: TRBJ1-2; CDR3aa: CASSYRTTGLGYTF